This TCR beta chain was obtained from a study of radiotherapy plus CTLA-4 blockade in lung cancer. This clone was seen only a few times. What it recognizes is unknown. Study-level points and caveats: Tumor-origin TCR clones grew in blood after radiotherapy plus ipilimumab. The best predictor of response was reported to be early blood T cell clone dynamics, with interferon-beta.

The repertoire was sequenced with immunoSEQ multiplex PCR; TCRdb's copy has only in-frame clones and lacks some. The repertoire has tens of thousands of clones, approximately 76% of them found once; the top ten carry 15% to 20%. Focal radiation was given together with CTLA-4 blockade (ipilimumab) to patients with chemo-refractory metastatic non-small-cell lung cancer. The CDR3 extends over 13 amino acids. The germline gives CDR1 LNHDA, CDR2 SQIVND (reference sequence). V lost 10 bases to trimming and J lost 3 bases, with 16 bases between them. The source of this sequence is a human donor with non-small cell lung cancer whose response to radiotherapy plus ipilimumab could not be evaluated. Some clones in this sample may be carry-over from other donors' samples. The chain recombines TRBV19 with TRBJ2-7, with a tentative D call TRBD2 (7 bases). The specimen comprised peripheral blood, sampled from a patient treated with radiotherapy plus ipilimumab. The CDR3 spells CATKGGVLYEQYF. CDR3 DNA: TGTGCCACAAAGGGGGGGGTACTCTACGAGCAGTACTTC.